The T cell receptor beta chain described here comes from a study of blood T cell repertoires in COVID-19 (TCRdb year 2020). About the full investigation: Samples from collaborators originated in the United States, Italy and Spain and spanned both the acute and convalescent phases of COVID-19. The material from the prospective study consisted of cDNA or gDNA derived from T cells, B-cell-depleted T cells, or PBMCs. Deeply sampled blood TCRbeta repertoires from subjects exposed to, actively infected with, or recovered from COVID-19 were included in the dataset. A freely available public database, intended as a resource for researchers studying the immune response to SARS-CoV-2, is where the repertoires were released. Samples were obtained from the ongoing ImmuneRACE study (first 160 participants) and from approximately 1,200 subjects provided by 6 global collaborators. A de-identified subject ID, COVID-19 status, age in years and sex were almost always included in the sample metadata. Where HLA class I and class II types were available, the types were taken from metadata supplied by the sample provider, not from assay-based typing.

The study at large found these results: Clinical and demographic metadata were provided uncurated, with the amount varying by source and participant.

TCRbeta CDR3 regions were amplified from genomic DNA using the immunoSEQ Assay, a bias-controlled multiplex PCR. For the original study's pipeline: Nucleated cell counts per sample were estimated from amplification of reference gene primers within the assay. Sequence reads were collapsed and filtered to measure the absolute abundance of every unique TCRbeta CDR3 rearrangement. For each sample, productive Simpson clonality was calculated as the square root of Simpson's diversity index across productive rearrangements. Here the immuneACCESS table is served through TCRdb, limited to in-frame sequences with V and J called. Missing clones are a known gap in these copies; in checked studies unresolved V genes cover under half, and the rest lacks a known reason. V, J and clone size reflect that table, while D and trimming were determined from the DNA. The sample table contains some 250,000 clones; only one count was recorded for about nine tenths of them. Of the sample, approximately 4.3% falls within the top ten clones.

In the prospective study, participants were about 18 to 100 years old, resided in 20 to 30 geographic areas of the United States, and were enrolled through a virtual design. In the prospective study, cohorts were assigned on the basis of participant-reported clinical history obtained from a screening survey and a study questionnaire. Each participant in the prospective study had whole blood, serum and a nasopharyngeal or oropharyngeal swab collected by mobile phlebotomists. Over an approximately 2-month period, participants in the prospective study had the option of providing additional blood draws and questionnaires. Blood samples from the prospective study were shipped frozen or at room temperature prior to DNA extraction. V is shortened by 1 base, J by 7 bases, and the region joining them spans 16 bases. CDR1 and CDR2, looked up from the germline V gene (reference sequence), are LGHDT and YNNKEL. Inclusive of the bounding cysteine and phenylalanine, the CDR3 is 16 residues long. The only DNA kept is the CDR3, 48 bases in frame from the first base.

A word on this clone: What this receptor recognizes is not known. Base qualities are not at hand, and no much larger clone is one base apart.

The sequence joins TRBV3-1 (or the pseudogene TRBV3-2) to TRBJ1-4; TRBD1 is possibly the D segment (6 matching bases). The sample taken for sequencing was PBMCs or T cells enriched from blood (not recorded which). The origin of this receptor is a woman in her 30s with acute COVID-19. The DNA reads as follows: TGTGCCAGCAGCCAAGTGGGGGGGGCGAATCGTGAAAAACTGTTTTTT. This yields the protein CASSQVGGANREKLFF.